Below are 32 T cell receptor beta chains sequenced from a single sample in a study of shared clonotypes between healthy human individuals. The protocol was immunoSEQ multiplex PCR, while the TCRdb copy is restricted to in-frame clones and leaves out a portion. The sample carries approximately 2.5 million clones, roughly 93% recorded once. The sequencing sample was made of naive CD4+ T cells from PBMCs. Subset specified: CD45RA+ positively selected. The source of these receptors is a man between 18 and 35 years old in good health. Some clones in this sample may be carry-over from other donors' samples.

As regards this clone: The sample has other DNA sequences that encode this CDR3 too. The CDR3 DNA is TGTGCCAGCTCACCAGGCTCTGGGGCCAACGTCCTGACTTTC. Its translation: CASSPGSGANVLTF. V gene TRBV18 combines with J gene TRBJ2-6; D unclear. V lost 2 bases and J 0 bases, leaving 2 bases between the germline ends. The CDR3 totals 14 residues. The germline gives CDR1 KGHSH, CDR2 LQKENI.

The CDR3 coding sequence is TGTGCCAGCAGCTTAGGGGCTAGCGGACAAGATGAGCAGTTCTTC. Protein: CASSLGASGQDEQFF. V gene TRBV11-3 combines with J gene TRBJ2-1; 7 bases match TRBD2. In germline, CDR1 is SGHNT, CDR2 YENEEA. V lost 1 base and J lost 8; bases outside the gene matches: 8. The CDR3 loop spans 15 amino acids.

The rearrangement links TRBV18 to TRBJ2-1; D call uncertain. The V gene's germline CDR1 is KGHSH and CDR2 LQKENI. The CDR3 length is 15 residues. The ends were cut back, 3 bases at V and 0 bases at J, with 9 bases in the middle. CDR3 sequence: CASSPSLSSYNEQFF. The CDR3 DNA sequence: TGTGCCAGCTCACCGTCTTTAAGCTCCTACAATGAGCAGTTCTTC. Complete variable domain (other parts from reference TRBV18 and TRBJ2-1): NAGVMQNPRHLVRRRGQEARLRCSPMKGHSHVYWYRQLPEEGLKFMVYLQKENIIDESGMPKERFSAEFPKEGPSILRIQQVVRGDSAAYFCASSPSLSSYNEQFFGPGTRLTVL.

This clone was found a few times. This sample also contains other DNA sequences that code for the same CDR3. The chain uses TRBV18 and TRBJ1-2, with TRBD1 as a possible D gene (5 bases). This CDR3 has 13 residues. Germline V gene sequence: CDR1 KGHSH, CDR2 LQKENI. With 6 bases removed from V and 4 bases from J, the gap between germline ends came to 12 bases. The CDR3 reads CASSPGLGYGYTF. CDR3 DNA: TGTGCCAGCTCCCCGGGGCTCGGCTATGGCTACACCTTC.

This rearrangement joins TRBV19 to TRBJ1-2; D not resolved. V lost 3 bases, J lost 5 bases, and 10 bases lay in between. The CDR3 runs 13 residues. Per germline, CDR1 LNHDA and CDR2 SQIVND (reference sequence). The DNA of the CDR3 is TGTGCCAGTAGTATCGGGTTTAGATATGGCTACACCTTC. Its translation: CASSIGFRYGYTF.

The genes are TRBV7-3 and TRBJ2-7; D gene ambiguous. The CDR3 runs to 13 residues. The germline CDR1 and CDR2 sequences are SGHTA and FQGTGA. V was trimmed by 2 bases and J by 6 bases, leaving 11 bases between them. The CDR3 sequence is CASSLAGEGEQYF. In nucleotides, the CDR3 is TGTGCCAGCAGCTTAGCCGGCGAAGGCGAGCAGTACTTC.

The rearrangement links TRBV27 to TRBJ2-3; 10 bases are a match to TRBD2. Trimming took 7 bases from V and 7 from J; bases not matched to a gene: 5. CDR1 and CDR2 (germline): MNHEY, SMNVEV (reference sequence). This CDR3 is 13 amino acids long. CDR3: CASTASGSHTQYF. CDR3 bases: TGTGCCAGCACCGCTAGCGGGAGTCATACGCAGTATTTT.

The table lists this clone with a count of one. The chain joins TRBV28 to TRBJ2-7; 8 bases agree with TRBD1. J lost 3 bases, V lost 8 bases, and 3 bases had no gene match. This CDR3 has 12 amino acids. CDR1 and CDR2 (germline): MDHEN, SYDVKM. CDR3: CASGQGLYEQYF. As DNA, the CDR3 is TGTGCCAGCGGACAGGGACTCTACGAGCAGTACTTC. Full variable domain (outside the CDR3, taken from reference TRBV28 and TRBJ2-7): DVKVTQSSRYLVKRTGEKVFLECVQDMDHENMFWYRQDPGLGLRLIYFSYDVKMKEKGDIPEGYSVSREKKERFSLILESASTNQTSMYLCASGQGLYEQYFGPGTRLTVT.

This chain joins TRBV30 and TRBJ1-1; D not certain. The CDR3 has 15 amino acids. Germline V gives CDR1 GTSNPN, CDR2 SVGIG (reference sequence). Trimming stripped 5 bases from V and 0 bases from J, with 16 bases between. As DNA, the CDR3 is TGTGCCTGGTTAGGGCCCCTGGGATTGAACACTGAAGCTTTCTTT. The encoded protein is CAWLGPLGLNTEAFF.

The J gene is TRBJ1-1, the V gene TRBV5-1; 12 bases agree with TRBD1. The CDR3 length is 14 residues. The trim removed 6 bases at V and 4 bases at J, leaving 4 bases unmatched. CDR1 is SGHRS and CDR2 is YFSETQ in the germline V gene. The CDR3 region has the DNA TGCGCCAGCAAGGGACAGGGGGCGACCACTGAAGCTTTCTTT. Amino acid sequence: CASKGQGATTEAFF.

V usage is TRBV27 and J usage is TRBJ1-3, with D unresolved. Between the trimmed V and J ends, which lost 3 bases and 0 bases, there was a span of 9 bases. There are 15 residues in the CDR3. Germline CDR1 and CDR2: MNHEY and SMNVEV (reference sequence). CDR3 in DNA: TGTGCCAGCAGTTTGTCTATTGACTCTGGAAACACCATATATTTT. This gives the protein CASSLSIDSGNTIYF.

The chain joins TRBV5-5 to TRBJ2-2; D perhaps matches TRBD2 (6 bases). Germline CDR1 and CDR2: SGHKS and YYEKEE (reference sequence). The CDR3 contains 17 residues. Deletions cut 2 bases from V and 4 bases from J, with 18 bases between. CDR3 DNA sequence: TGTGCCAGCAGCTTTTGGCGGGGTAGGGGTACCACCGGGGAGCTGTTTTTT. It yields the protein CASSFWRGRGTTGELFF.

This clone has more than one count but fewer than ten. The chain links TRBV30 to TRBJ1-1; 8 nucleotides agree with TRBD1. There are 13 residues in the CDR3. CDR1 is GTSNPN, CDR2 SVGIG, per germline (reference sequence). V lost 3 bases and J lost 4; bases outside the gene matches: 4. CDR3 sequence (DNA): TGTGCCTGGAGAAACACAGGGGGCACTGAAGCTTTCTTT. Amino acids: CAWRNTGGTEAFF.

V is TRBV6-5 and J is TRBJ2-4; no definite D call. Germline CDR1 reads MNHEY; CDR2 reads SVGAGI. With 8 bases removed from V and 0 bases from J, the gap between germline ends came to 8 bases. CDR3 size: 13 residues. CDR3 sequence reads: CASGSLAKNIQYF. As DNA, the CDR3 is TGTGCCAGCGGCAGCTTAGCCAAAAACATTCAGTACTTC.

The chain combines TRBV29-1 with TRBJ1-1, with unresolved D. The CDR3 sequence is 13 residues long. Trimming left V 6 bases short and J 3 bases short, with 14 bases between. CDR1 SQVTM and CDR2 ANQGSEA come from the germline V gene. The CDR3 bases are TGCAGCGTGAGCAGAAGGTTAGACACTGAAGCTTTCTTT. Protein sequence: CSVSRRLDTEAFF.

The V gene is TRBV4-1, the J gene TRBJ2-3; D is possibly TRBD2 (5 bases). CDR1 MGHRA and CDR2 YSYEKL come from the germline V gene. CDR3 length: 20 amino acids. Trimming cost V 1 base and J 5 bases, with 28 bases left between them. As DNA, the CDR3 is TGCGCCAGCAGCCAAGTCTTGAAGAGCCTCGCGATCCTAGCACAAGATACGCAGTATTTT. As protein: CASSQVLKSLAILAQDTQYF.

The J gene is TRBJ2-7, the V gene TRBV5-1; TRBD2 agrees at 8 bases. Trimming took 2 bases from V and 4 from J; bases not matched to a gene: 11. The CDR3 length is 16 residues. CDR1 is SGHRS, CDR2 YFSETQ, per germline. CDR3 nucleotides: TGCGCCAGCAGCTTCGGGGGTATTAGCGGGAAGTACGAGCAGTACTTC. As protein: CASSFGGISGKYEQYF. Combining the CDR3 with reference TRBV5-1 and TRBJ2-7 gives the whole variable domain KAGVTQTPRYLIKTRGQQVTLSCSPISGHRSVSWYQQTPGQGLQFLFEYFSETQRNKGNFPGRFSGRQFSNSRSEMNVSTLELGDSALYLCASSFGGISGKYEQYFGPGTRLTVT.

The chain employs TRBV4-1 and TRBJ2-5; D unresolved. The CDR3 contains 15 residues. Germline CDR1 is MGHRA and CDR2 is YSYEKL. Trimming cost V 3 bases and J 5 bases, with 16 bases left between them. The DNA of the CDR3 is TGCGCCAGCAGCCAGTTACAGCCTTTTGATGAGACCCAGTACTTC. As protein: CASSQLQPFDETQYF.

This sequence joins TRBV5-1 and TRBJ1-1, with 8 bases fitting TRBD1. The CDR3 length is 16 residues. From germline, CDR1 is SGHRS and CDR2 YFSETQ. J lost 3 bases, V lost 4 bases, and 11 bases had no gene match. The CDR3 spells CASSTTGARWDTEAFF. As DNA, the CDR3 is TGCGCCAGCAGCACGACAGGGGCGAGATGGGACACTGAAGCTTTCTTT.

V gene TRBV5-1 combines with J gene TRBJ2-3; D is perhaps TRBD1 (6 bases). Trimming shortened V by 7 bases and J by 2 bases, and 14 bases separated the two germline ends. The V gene's germline CDR1 is SGHRS and CDR2 YFSETQ. This CDR3 is 14 amino acids long. The DNA of the CDR3 is TGCGCCAGCCAGGGTAAGGGGGTCACAGATACGCAGTATTTT. As protein: CASQGKGVTDTQYF.

The V call is TRBV2, the J call TRBJ1-5, with no clear D. V lost 7 bases and J 2 bases, leaving 15 bases between the germline ends. CDR1 and CDR2 from the germline V gene are SNHLY and FYNNEI. This CDR3 has 15 amino acids. The CDR3 DNA reads TGTGCCAGCACACCGACCGCGCCCGGCAATCAGCCCCAGCATTTT. This translates into CASTPTAPGNQPQHF. Full variable domain (rest looked up from reference TRBV2 and TRBJ1-5): EPEVTQTPSHQVTQMGQEVILRCVPISNHLYFYWYRQILGQKVEFLVSFYNNEISEKSEIFDDQFSVERPDGSNFTLKIRSTKLEDSAMYFCASTPTAPGNQPQHFGDGTRLSIL.

The chain is built from TRBV27 and TRBJ2-1, with D tentatively TRBD2 (6 bases). The germline V gene encodes CDR1 MNHEY and CDR2 SMNVEV (reference sequence). Trimming took off 6 bases at V and 9 bases at J, with 18 bases between the two ends. CDR3 length equals 14 residues. The CDR3 loop reads CASRLLSLRGEQFF. The CDR3 nucleotides read TGTGCCAGCAGACTTCTCTCCCTGCGGGGTGAGCAGTTCTTC.

This clone occurred once. The chain joins TRBV7-9 to TRBJ1-2, with TRBD1 identical over 7 bases. Germline CDR1 and CDR2: SEHNR and FQNEAQ (reference sequence). Trimming took 4 bases from V and 4 from J; bases not matched to a gene: 9. The CDR3 is 15 amino acids. In nucleotides, the CDR3 is TGTGCCAGCAGCTCGAGGGACAGTACCACCTATGGCTACACCTTC. As protein: CASSSRDSTTYGYTF.

The rearrangement uses TRBV28 and TRBJ1-3; no firm D call. CDR3 length: 16 amino acids. Germline values: CDR1 MDHEN, CDR2 SYDVKM. Deletions cut 6 bases from V and 4 bases from J, with 19 bases between. The chain's CDR3 is CASSAWGRRSGNTIYF. CDR3 DNA: TGTGCCAGCAGCGCCTGGGGTCGGAGGTCGGGAAACACCATATATTTT. The variable domain in full, with the rest retrieved from reference TRBV28 and TRBJ1-3, is DVKVTQSSRYLVKRTGEKVFLECVQDMDHENMFWYRQDPGLGLRLIYFSYDVKMKEKGDIPEGYSVSREKKERFSLILESASTNQTSMYLCASSAWGRRSGNTIYFGEGSWLTVV.

Of note for this clone: The same CDR3 is also encoded by other DNA sequences in this sample. The rearrangement joins TRBV5-1 to TRBJ1-3; D is unresolved. V shed 0 bases and J shed 0 bases, with 4 bases lying between them. The germline V gene has CDR1 SGHRS and CDR2 YFSETQ. CDR3 length: 14 residues. The CDR3 nucleotides read TGCGCCAGCAGCTTGGGGGGCTCTGGAAACACCATATATTTT. Translation: CASSLGGSGNTIYF.

This rearrangement joins TRBV4-2 to TRBJ2-5, with TRBD2 matching 14 bases. The germline CDR1 and CDR2 sequences are LGHNA and YNFKEQ. CDR3 length equals 17 residues. V dropped 1 base and J dropped 5; count of bases not matched to a gene: 6. The CDR3 DNA reads as TGTGCCAGCAGCCAAGGACTAGCGGGAGGGCCGCGCGAGACCCAGTACTTC. Translated: CASSQGLAGGPRETQYF.

V usage is TRBV10-3 and J usage is TRBJ1-2; TRBD1 might be the D (6 bases). CDR1 is ENHRY and CDR2 is SYGVKD in the germline V gene. This CDR3 has 14 residues. Deletions cut 3 bases from V and 8 bases from J, with 16 bases between. This CDR3 is CAISEALKGGGYTF. The DNA for the CDR3 is TGTGCCATCAGTGAAGCGTTGAAGGGGGGCGGCTACACCTTC.

This rearrangement joins TRBV25-1 to TRBJ2-5; 7 bases map to TRBD1. CDR3 length equals 14 residues. J gave up 5 bases and V 4 bases, and 7 bases lay outside the gene matches. In germline, CDR1 is MGHDK, CDR2 SYGVNS. In DNA, the CDR3 is TGTGCCAGCAGTGTTCTGGACAGGAAGGAGACCCAGTACTTC. Amino acid sequence: CASSVLDRKETQYF.

The chain links TRBV30 to TRBJ1-5, with D uncertain. The CDR3 loop spans 15 amino acids. The germline V gene encodes CDR1 GTSNPN and CDR2 SVGIG (reference sequence). The ends were cut back, 2 bases at V and 3 bases at J, with 14 bases in the middle. Here the CDR3 DNA reads TGTGCCTGGAGTCCTTCGCCACAGACCAATCAGCCCCAGCATTTT. Amino acid sequence: CAWSPSPQTNQPQHF.

The chain employs TRBV13 and TRBJ2-1; D gene ambiguous. Trimming removed 5 bases at V and 7 bases at J, with 12 bases between. The CDR3 covers 13 residues. Germline loops: CDR1 PRHDT, CDR2 FYEKMQ (reference sequence). CDR3 protein: CASSVRLRNEQFF. The DNA for the CDR3 is TGTGCCAGCAGCGTCCGACTTCGGAATGAGCAGTTCTTC.

The chain couples TRBV19 to TRBJ1-3, with D possibly matching TRBD1 (5 bases). CDR1 and CDR2 from the germline V gene are LNHDA and SQIVND (reference sequence). Trimming took off 10 bases at V and 1 base at J, with 14 bases between the two ends. The CDR3 is made up of 14 amino acids. DNA for the CDR3: TGTGCCACCCGAAGGGGAAATTCTGGAAACACCATATATTTT. Its protein product is CATRRGNSGNTIYF.

The chain uses TRBV29-1 and TRBJ2-7; 9 nucleotides match TRBD1. CDR3 length equals 13 residues. The trim removed 6 bases at V and 7 bases at J, leaving 10 bases unmatched. From germline, CDR1 is SQVTM and CDR2 ANQGSEA. The CDR3 nucleotides are TGCAGCGTCACCGGGACAGGGAAGCATGAGCAGTACTTC. Translating gives CSVTGTGKHEQYF.